Below are 9 T cell receptor beta chains sequenced from a single sample in a study of cytomegalovirus exposure and HLA in healthy donors (dated by TCRdb to 2016 to 2017). Libraries were made using the immunoSEQ multiplex PCR assay. A mixture of 60 forward primers for TCR Vbeta segments and 13 reverse primers for TCR Jbeta segments was used in the multiplex PCR. TCRdb stores this immuneACCESS table with in-frame sequences only. Part of the clones is absent; in the studies checked, under half of the shortfall reflects unresolved V genes, and no reason is known for the rest. The sample table shows about 90,000 clones, and roughly four fifths are seen once. Roughly 4.2% of the sample is held by the ten biggest clonotypes. The sequencing input was PBMCs. These receptors were obtained from a woman between 35 and 50 years old in good health and CMV-seropositive.

This clone has a single count. The chain carries TRBV6-5 and TRBJ2-7; D might be TRBD2 (6 bases). The CDR3 loop spans 14 amino acids. From germline, CDR1 is MNHEY and CDR2 SVGAGI. The ends were cut back, 2 bases at V and 2 bases at J, with 10 bases in the middle. Here the CDR3 reads CASSYGRTAYEQYF. CDR3 in DNA: TGTGCCAGCAGTTACGGGAGGACGGCCTACGAGCAGTACTTC.

CDR3 sequence reads: CASSLAGPGTETQYF. DNA for the CDR3: TGTGCCAGCAGCTTAGCGGGCCCGGGAACGGAGACCCAGTACTTC. The chain is built from TRBV7-9 and TRBJ2-5; perhaps TRBD2 as D (5 bases). Trimming took off 0 bases at V and 5 bases at J, with 13 bases between the two ends. The CDR3 runs 15 residues. Germline V gene lookup returns CDR1 SEHNR and CDR2 FQNEAQ (reference sequence).

The chain is built from TRBV28 and TRBJ2-7; D possibly corresponds to TRBD2 (6 bases). Germline V gene sequence: CDR1 MDHEN, CDR2 SYDVKM. With 2 bases removed from V and 5 bases from J, the gap between germline ends came to 13 bases. There are 14 residues in the CDR3. CDR3 nucleotide sequence: TGTGCCAGCAGTTTAAGCGGAGGGGCCAACGAGCAGTACTTC. Residues: CASSLSGGANEQYF.

The V and J genes are TRBV7-3 and TRBJ2-2, with unresolved D. V was clipped by 5 bases and J by 8 bases, with 18 bases between them. This CDR3 is built from 15 residues. CDR1 is SGHTA and CDR2 is FQGTGA in the germline V gene. CDR3 loop: CASSPAGAGGGELFF. The CDR3, as DNA: TGTGCCAGCAGCCCCGCCGGAGCCGGCGGAGGGGAGCTGTTTTTT.

V is TRBV9 and J is TRBJ2-3, with D perhaps matching TRBD1 (5 bases). The CDR3 extends over 15 amino acids. Germline CDR1 and CDR2: SGDLS and YYNGEE. Trimming stripped 2 bases from V and 2 bases from J, with 12 bases between. The CDR3 spells CASSVDGADTDTQYF. CDR3 nucleotide sequence: TGTGCCAGCAGCGTTGATGGGGCGGACACAGATACGCAGTATTTT.

This clone was detected only once. V and J are TRBV7-3 and TRBJ2-5; 7 bases agree with TRBD1. This CDR3 spans 14 amino acids. The J segment lost 5 bases and the V segment lost 4 bases, leaving 7 bases of the junction unmatched. Looked up from germline, CDR1 is SGHTA and CDR2 is FQGTGA. The CDR3 DNA follows: TGTGCCAGCAGCTCGGGACAGCCCGGGGAGACCCAGTACTTC. Amino acid sequence: CASSSGQPGETQYF.

DNA of the CDR3: TGTGCCAGCAGCTTAGACAGACTAGCGGGAGTCACCGGGGAGCTGTTTTTT. It translates to CASSLDRLAGVTGELFF. The V gene is TRBV11-1, the J gene TRBJ2-2; 12 nucleotides match TRBD2. V was pared by 1 base and J by 4 bases, with 4 bases of the junction left unmatched. The CDR3 has 17 amino acids. Germline CDR1 reads SGHAT; CDR2 reads FQDESV (reference sequence).

CDR3 DNA sequence: TGTGCCAGCAGCTCCTCTAGCGGGAGGGCCGGTCGTGAGACCCAGTACTTC. Protein sequence: CASSSSSGRAGRETQYF. The chain links TRBV7-2 to TRBJ2-5; 12 bases are shared with TRBD2. The CDR3 has 17 amino acids. CDR1 SGHTA and CDR2 FQGNSA come from the germline V gene. The V segment lost 4 bases and the J segment 5 bases; nucleotides outside the gene matches: 11.

The chain links TRBV5-4 to TRBJ2-1; the D gene is possibly TRBD2 (7 bases). The germline V gene has CDR1 SGHNT and CDR2 YYREEE (reference sequence). CDR3 length: 16 residues. V lost 0 bases to trimming and J lost 6 bases, with 16 bases between them. CDR3 amino acids: CASSLGMGGAPNEQFF. The CDR3 DNA sequence: TGTGCCAGCAGCTTGGGCATGGGGGGGGCTCCCAATGAGCAGTTCTTC.